This TCR beta chain was obtained from a study of CD8 T cells in Susac syndrome. Whole-study results and caveats: It was acknowledged by the study that relatively few individuals were included in its TCR sequencing and HLA analysis.

Random hexamers were used to reverse transcribe roughly 0.5 to 1 ug of RNA. An immunoSEQ multiplex PCR generated amplified TCR beta CDR3 products spanning 54 Vbeta and 13 Jbeta. One entry per CDR3 protein, called by TCRdb with MiXCR from the immunoSEQ multiplex PCR reads. This repertoire shows about 130,000 distinct CDR3 sequences, over 85% found once; its top ten account for roughly 0.29%. Germline CDR1 SQVTM, CDR2 ANQGSEA. Trimming stripped 0 bases from V and 6 bases from J, with 12 bases between. This CDR3 contains 13 residues. This clonotype was picked up one time. The antigen is not known. The study sequenced TCR beta in blood CD8+ and CD4+ T cells.

The source is a human donor with multiple sclerosis. The sequencing input was CD8+ T cells from PBMCs. This rearrangement joins TRBV29-1 to TRBJ2-7; perhaps TRBD1 as D (6 bases). The CDR3 nucleotides are TGCAGCGTTGAAGATCGGGCCAGGGGCGAGCAGTACTTC. It codes for CSVEDRARGEQYF.